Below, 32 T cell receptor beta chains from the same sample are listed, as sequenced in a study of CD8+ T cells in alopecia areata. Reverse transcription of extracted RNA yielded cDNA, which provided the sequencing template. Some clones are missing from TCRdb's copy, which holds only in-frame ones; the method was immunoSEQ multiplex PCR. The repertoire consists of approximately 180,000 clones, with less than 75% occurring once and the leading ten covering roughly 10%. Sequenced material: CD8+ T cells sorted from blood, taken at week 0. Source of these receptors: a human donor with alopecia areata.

CDR3 nucleotide sequence: TGTGCCAGCAGCCAACCTCTCCGACAGAACACCGGGGAGCTGTTTTTT. This encodes CASSQPLRQNTGELFF. V usage is TRBV11-2 and J usage is TRBJ2-2; no clear D gene. The V end lost 5 bases, the J end lost 1 base, and 14 bases lay between the germline ends. CDR3 size: 16 residues. Germline-derived CDR1 and CDR2 are SGHAT and FQNNGV. The full variable domain, its missing parts supplied by reference TRBV11-2 and TRBJ2-2, is EAGVAQSPRYKIIEKRQSVAFWCNPISGHATLYWYQQILGQGPKLLIQFQNNGVVDDSQLPKDRFSAERLKGVDSTLKIQPAKLEDSAVYLCASSQPLRQNTGELFFGEGSRLTVL.

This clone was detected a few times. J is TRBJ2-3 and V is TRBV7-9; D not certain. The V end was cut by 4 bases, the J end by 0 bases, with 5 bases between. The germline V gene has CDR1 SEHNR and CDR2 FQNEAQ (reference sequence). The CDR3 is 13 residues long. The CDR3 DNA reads TGTGCCAGCAGCTCGTTCAGCACAGATACGCAGTATTTT. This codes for CASSSFSTDTQYF.

CDR3 in DNA: TGTGCCAGCAGCTTTGGCCGAAGCAATCAGCCCCAGCATTTT. Its translation is CASSFGRSNQPQHF. The chain couples TRBV13 to TRBJ1-5; no clear D gene. V lost 3 bases, J lost 1 base, and 7 bases lay in between. CDR3 length: 14 residues. The germline V gene encodes CDR1 PRHDT and CDR2 FYEKMQ (reference sequence).

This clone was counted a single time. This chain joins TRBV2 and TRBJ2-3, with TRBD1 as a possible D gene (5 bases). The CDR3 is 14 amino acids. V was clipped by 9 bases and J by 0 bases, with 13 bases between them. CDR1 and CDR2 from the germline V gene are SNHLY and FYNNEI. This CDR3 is CASSRASSTDTQYF. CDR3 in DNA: TGTGCCAGTTCCAGGGCCTCTAGCACAGATACGCAGTATTTT. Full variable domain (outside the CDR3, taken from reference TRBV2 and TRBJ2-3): EPEVTQTPSHQVTQMGQEVILRCVPISNHLYFYWYRQILGQKVEFLVSFYNNEISEKSEIFDDQFSVERPDGSNFTLKIRSTKLEDSAMYFCASSRASSTDTQYFGPGTRLTVL.

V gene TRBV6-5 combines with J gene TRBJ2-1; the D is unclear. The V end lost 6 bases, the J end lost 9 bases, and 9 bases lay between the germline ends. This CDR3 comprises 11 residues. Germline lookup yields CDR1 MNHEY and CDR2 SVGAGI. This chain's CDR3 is CASRTGVEQFF. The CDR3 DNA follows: TGTGCCAGCAGGACCGGTGTTGAGCAGTTCTTC.

CDR3 sequence reads: CASGAPSGGVTGELFF. CDR3 DNA: TGTGCTAGTGGTGCCCCTAGCGGGGGAGTCACCGGGGAGCTGTTTTTT. The rearrangement uses TRBV12-5 and TRBJ2-2, with 10 bases identical to TRBD2. This CDR3 contains 16 residues. CDR1 LGHNT and CDR2 FRNRAP come from the germline V gene. The ends lost 5 bases at V and 4 bases at J; junction bases unmatched: 7. Together with reference TRBV12-5 and TRBJ2-2, the CDR3 gives the full variable domain: DARVTQTPRHKVTEMGQEVTMRCQPILGHNTVFWYRQTMMQGLELLAYFRNRAPLDDSGMPKDRFSAEMPDATLATLKIQPSEPRDSAVYFCASGAPSGGVTGELFFGEGSRLTVL.

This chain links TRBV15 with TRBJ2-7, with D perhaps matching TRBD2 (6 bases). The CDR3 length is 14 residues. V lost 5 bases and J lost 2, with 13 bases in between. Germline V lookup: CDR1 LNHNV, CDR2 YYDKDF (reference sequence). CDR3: CATSLRGAAYEQYF. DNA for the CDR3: TGTGCCACCAGCCTTCGCGGGGCGGCCTACGAGCAGTACTTC.

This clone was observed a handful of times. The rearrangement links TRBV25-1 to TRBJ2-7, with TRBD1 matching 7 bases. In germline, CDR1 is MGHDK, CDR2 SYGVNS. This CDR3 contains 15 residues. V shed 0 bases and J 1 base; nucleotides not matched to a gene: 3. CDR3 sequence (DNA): TGTGCCAGCAGTGAATATCCGGGACAGTCCTACGAGCAGTACTTC. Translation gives CASSEYPGQSYEQYF.

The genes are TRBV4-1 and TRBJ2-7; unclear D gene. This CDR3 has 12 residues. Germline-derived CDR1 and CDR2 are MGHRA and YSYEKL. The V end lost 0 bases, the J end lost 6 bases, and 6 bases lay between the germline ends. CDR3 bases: TGCGCCAGCAGCCAAGACTCGGGCGAGCAGTACTTC. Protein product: CASSQDSGEQYF.

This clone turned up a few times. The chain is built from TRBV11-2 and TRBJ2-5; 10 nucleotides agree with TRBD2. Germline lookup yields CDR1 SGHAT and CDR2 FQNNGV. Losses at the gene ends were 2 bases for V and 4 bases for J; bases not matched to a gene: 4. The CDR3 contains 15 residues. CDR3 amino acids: CASSLFASGGETQYF. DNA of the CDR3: TGTGCCAGCAGCTTATTTGCTAGCGGGGGAGAGACCCAGTACTTC.

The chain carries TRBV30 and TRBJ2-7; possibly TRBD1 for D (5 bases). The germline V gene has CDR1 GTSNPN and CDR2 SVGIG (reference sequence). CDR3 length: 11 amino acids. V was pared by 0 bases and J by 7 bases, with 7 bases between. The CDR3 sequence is CAWSVPGEQYF. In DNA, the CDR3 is TGTGCCTGGAGTGTGCCAGGGGAGCAGTACTTC. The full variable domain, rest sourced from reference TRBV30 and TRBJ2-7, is SQTIHQWPATLVQPVGSPLSLECTVEGTSNPNLYWYRQAAGRGLQLLFYSVGIGQISSEVPQNLSASRPQDRQFILSSKKLLLSDSGFYLCAWSVPGEQYFGPGTRLTVT.

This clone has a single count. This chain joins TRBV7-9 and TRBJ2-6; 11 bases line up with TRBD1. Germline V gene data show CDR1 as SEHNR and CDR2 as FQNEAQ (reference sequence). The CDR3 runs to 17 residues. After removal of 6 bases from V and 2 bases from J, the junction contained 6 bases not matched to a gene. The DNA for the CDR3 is TGTGCCAGCAGACCGGGACAGGGGGTGACTGGGGCCAACGTCCTGACTTTC. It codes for CASRPGQGVTGANVLTF.

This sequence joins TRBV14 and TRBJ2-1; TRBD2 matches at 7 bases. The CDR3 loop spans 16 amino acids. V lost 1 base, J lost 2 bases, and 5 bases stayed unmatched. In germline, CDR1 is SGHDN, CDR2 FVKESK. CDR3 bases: TGTGCCAGCAGCCAAGGAGGGACTACTCCCTACAATGAGCAGTTCTTC. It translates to CASSQGGTTPYNEQFF.

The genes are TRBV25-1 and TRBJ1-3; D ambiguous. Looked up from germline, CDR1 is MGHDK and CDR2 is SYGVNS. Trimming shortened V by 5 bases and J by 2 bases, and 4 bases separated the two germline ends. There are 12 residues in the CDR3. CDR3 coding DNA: TGTGCCAGCAGTCGAGCTGGAAACACCATATATTTT. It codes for CASSRAGNTIYF.

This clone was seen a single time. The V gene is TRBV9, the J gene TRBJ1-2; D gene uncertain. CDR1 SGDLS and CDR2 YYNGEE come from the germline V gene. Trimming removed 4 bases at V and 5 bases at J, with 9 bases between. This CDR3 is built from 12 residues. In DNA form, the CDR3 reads TGTGCCAGCAGCACCCGGGCATATGGCTACACCTTC. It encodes CASSTRAYGYTF.

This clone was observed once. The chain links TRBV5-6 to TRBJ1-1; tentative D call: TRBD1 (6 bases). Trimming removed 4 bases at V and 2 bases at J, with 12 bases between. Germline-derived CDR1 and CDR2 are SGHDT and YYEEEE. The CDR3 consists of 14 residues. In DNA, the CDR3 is TGTGCCAGCAGCCGGACAGTTCCTAACACTGAAGCTTTCTTT. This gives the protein CASSRTVPNTEAFF.

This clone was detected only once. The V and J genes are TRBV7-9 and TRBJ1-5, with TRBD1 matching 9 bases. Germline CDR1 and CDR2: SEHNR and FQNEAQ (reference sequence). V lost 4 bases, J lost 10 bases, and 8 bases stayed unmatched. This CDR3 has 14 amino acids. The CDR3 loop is CASSSGQGREPQHF. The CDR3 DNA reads TGTGCCAGCAGCTCAGGACAGGGGCGGGAACCCCAGCATTTT.

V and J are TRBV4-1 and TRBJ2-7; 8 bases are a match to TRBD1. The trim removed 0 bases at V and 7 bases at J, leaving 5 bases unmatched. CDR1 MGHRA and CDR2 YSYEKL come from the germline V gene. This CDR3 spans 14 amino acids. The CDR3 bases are TGCGCCAGCAGCCAAGACAGGGGGCGCGATGAGCAGTACTTC. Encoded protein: CASSQDRGRDEQYF.

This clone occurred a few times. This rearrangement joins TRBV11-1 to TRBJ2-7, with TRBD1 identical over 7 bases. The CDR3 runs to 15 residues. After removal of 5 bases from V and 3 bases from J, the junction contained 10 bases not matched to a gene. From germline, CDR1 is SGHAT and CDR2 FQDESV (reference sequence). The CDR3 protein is CASSRWATGYYEQYF. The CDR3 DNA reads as TGTGCCAGCAGCCGATGGGCGACAGGGTACTACGAGCAGTACTTC. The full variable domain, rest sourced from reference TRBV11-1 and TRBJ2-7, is EAEVAQSPRYKITEKSQAVAFWCDPISGHATLYWYRQILGQGPELLVQFQDESVVDDSQLPKDRFSAERLKGVDSTLKIQPAELGDSAMYLCASSRWATGYYEQYFGPGTRLTVT.

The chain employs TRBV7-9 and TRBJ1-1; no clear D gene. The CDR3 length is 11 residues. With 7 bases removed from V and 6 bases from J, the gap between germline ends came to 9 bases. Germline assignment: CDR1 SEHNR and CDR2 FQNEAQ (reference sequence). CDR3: CASTNNPEAFF. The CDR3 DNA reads TGTGCCAGCACCAATAACCCTGAAGCTTTCTTT.

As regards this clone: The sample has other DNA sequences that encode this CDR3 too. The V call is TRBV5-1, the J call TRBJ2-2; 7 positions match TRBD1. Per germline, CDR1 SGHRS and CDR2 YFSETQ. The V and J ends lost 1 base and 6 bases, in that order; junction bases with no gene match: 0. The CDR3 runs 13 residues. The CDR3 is CASSLTGAGELFF. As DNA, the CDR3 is TGCGCCAGCAGCTTGACAGGGGCCGGGGAGCTGTTTTTT.

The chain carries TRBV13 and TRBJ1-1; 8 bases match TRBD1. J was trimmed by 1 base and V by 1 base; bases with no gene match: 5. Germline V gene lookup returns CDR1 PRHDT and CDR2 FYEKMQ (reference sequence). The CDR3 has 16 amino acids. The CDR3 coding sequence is TGTGCCAGCAGCTTAGCAGGGGGCTACAGGAACACTGAAGCTTTCTTT. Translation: CASSLAGGYRNTEAFF.

In DNA form, the CDR3 reads TGCGCCAGCAGCGGGAAGGAGGGCCATAATTCACCCCTCCACTTT. Its protein is CASSGKEGHNSPLHF. The chain joins TRBV5-1 to TRBJ1-6; D is unclear. Trimming left V 4 bases short and J 5 bases short, with 13 bases between. Germline V CDR1 and CDR2: SGHRS, YFSETQ. This CDR3 spans 15 amino acids.

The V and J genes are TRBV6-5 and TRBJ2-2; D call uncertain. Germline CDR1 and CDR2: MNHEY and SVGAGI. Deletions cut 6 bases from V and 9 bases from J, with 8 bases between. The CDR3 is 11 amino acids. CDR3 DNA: TGTGCCAGCAGCACCGGACGGGAGCTGTTTTTT. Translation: CASSTGRELFF.

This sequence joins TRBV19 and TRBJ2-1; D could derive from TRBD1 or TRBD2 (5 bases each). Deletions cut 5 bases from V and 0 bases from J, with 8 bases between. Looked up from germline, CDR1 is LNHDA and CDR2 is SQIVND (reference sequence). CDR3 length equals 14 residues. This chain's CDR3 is CASSGTHSYNEQFF. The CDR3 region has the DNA TGTGCCAGTAGTGGGACCCACTCCTACAATGAGCAGTTCTTC.

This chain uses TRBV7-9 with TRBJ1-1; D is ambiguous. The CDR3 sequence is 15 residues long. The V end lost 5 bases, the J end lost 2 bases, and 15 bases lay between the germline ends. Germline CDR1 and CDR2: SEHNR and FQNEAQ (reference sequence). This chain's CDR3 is CASSRPDDPNTEAFF. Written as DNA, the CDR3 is TGTGCCAGCAGCCGGCCCGACGATCCCAACACTGAAGCTTTCTTT. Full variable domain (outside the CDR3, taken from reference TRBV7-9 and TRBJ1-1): DTGVSQNPRHKITKRGQNVTFRCDPISEHNRLYWYRQTLGQGPEFLTYFQNEAQLEKSRLLSDRFSAERPKGSFSTLEIQRTEQGDSAMYLCASSRPDDPNTEAFFGQGTRLTVV.

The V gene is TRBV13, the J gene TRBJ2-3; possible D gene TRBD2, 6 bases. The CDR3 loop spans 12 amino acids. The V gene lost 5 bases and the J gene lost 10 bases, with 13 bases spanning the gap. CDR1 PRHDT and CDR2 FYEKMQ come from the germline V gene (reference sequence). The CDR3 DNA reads TGTGCCAGCAGCGGGAGTGGGGAGGCGCAGTATTTT. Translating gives CASSGSGEAQYF.

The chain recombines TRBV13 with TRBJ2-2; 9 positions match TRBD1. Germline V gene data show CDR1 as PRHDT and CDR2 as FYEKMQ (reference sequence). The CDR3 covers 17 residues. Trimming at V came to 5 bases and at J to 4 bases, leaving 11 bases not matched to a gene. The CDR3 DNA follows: TGTGCCAGCAGCGACCACGGACAGGGGTACAGCACCGGGGAGCTGTTTTTT. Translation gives CASSDHGQGYSTGELFF.

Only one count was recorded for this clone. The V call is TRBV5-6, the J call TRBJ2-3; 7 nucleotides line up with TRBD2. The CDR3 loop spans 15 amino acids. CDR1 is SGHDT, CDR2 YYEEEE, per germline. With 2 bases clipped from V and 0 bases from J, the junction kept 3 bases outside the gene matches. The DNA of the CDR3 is TGTGCCAGCAGCTTAGCGGGGATGAGCACAGATACGCAGTATTTT. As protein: CASSLAGMSTDTQYF. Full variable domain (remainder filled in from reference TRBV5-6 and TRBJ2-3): DAGVTQSPTHLIKTRGQQVTLRCSPKSGHDTVSWYQQALGQGPQFIFQYYEEEERQRGNFPDRFSGHQFPNYSSELNVNALLLGDSALYLCASSLAGMSTDTQYFGPGTRLTVL.

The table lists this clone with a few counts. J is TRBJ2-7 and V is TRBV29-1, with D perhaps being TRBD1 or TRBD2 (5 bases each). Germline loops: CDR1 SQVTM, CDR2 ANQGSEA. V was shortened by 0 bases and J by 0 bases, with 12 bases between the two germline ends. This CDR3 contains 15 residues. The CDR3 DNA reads TGCAGCGTTGAAGATTGGGGGAATCGCTCCTACGAGCAGTACTTC. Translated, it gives CSVEDWGNRSYEQYF.

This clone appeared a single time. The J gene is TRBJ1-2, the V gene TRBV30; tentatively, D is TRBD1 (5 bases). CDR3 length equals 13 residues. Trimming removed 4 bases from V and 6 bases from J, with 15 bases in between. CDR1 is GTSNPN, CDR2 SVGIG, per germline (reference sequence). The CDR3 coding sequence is TGTGCCTGGACCATCGGGGGTACGGATGGCTACACCTTC. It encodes CAWTIGGTDGYTF.

CDR3 region: CSVVWGTGGRTGELFF. The CDR3 region has the DNA TGCAGCGTTGTGTGGGGGACAGGGGGCAGGACCGGGGAGCTGTTTTTT. The chain is built from TRBV29-1 and TRBJ2-2; TRBD1 matches at 12 bases. V shed 4 bases, J shed 5 bases, and the junction held 8 bases outside the gene matches. Germline V CDR1 and CDR2: SQVTM, ANQGSEA. The CDR3 runs 16 residues.